The 13 T cell receptor beta chains in this list originate from one sample, sequenced in a study of graft-versus-host responses after intestinal transplantation. Measured with immunoSEQ multiplex PCR; TCRdb has only the in-frame clones, and not every one. Among over 100,000 clones listed, about 93% were seen once. These receptors have no known antigen. Sequenced material: unstimulated CD4+ T cells sorted from spleen or lymph node cells, taken before intestinal transplant. These receptor sequences come from a human donor who received an intestinal transplant.

The V gene is TRBV11-2, the J gene TRBJ2-2; TRBD2 aligns across 7 bases. The V segment lost 2 bases and the J segment 5 bases; nucleotides outside the gene matches: 14. The germline V gene encodes CDR1 SGHAT and CDR2 FQNNGV. CDR3 size: 18 residues. The CDR3 nucleotides are TGTGCCAGCAGCTTAACGGCTAGCGGAGGAAGAGGGACCGGGGAGCTGTTTTTT. Translation: CASSLTASGGRGTGELFF. Supplemented by reference TRBV11-2 and TRBJ2-2, the full variable domain reads EAGVAQSPRYKIIEKRQSVAFWCNPISGHATLYWYQQILGQGPKLLIQFQNNGVVDDSQLPKDRFSAERLKGVDSTLKIQPAKLEDSAVYLCASSLTASGGRGTGELFFGEGSRLTVL.

The gene calls are TRBV10-3 and TRBJ2-3; no clear D gene. Germline lookup yields CDR1 ENHRY and CDR2 SYGVKD. This CDR3 region has 12 residues. Trimming left V 1 base short and J 2 bases short, with 1 base between. DNA for the CDR3: TGTGCCATCAGTGAGTACACAGATACGCAGTATTTT. Protein product: CAISEYTDTQYF.

This sequence joins TRBV5-1 and TRBJ2-3; no clear D gene. Germline V CDR1 and CDR2: SGHRS, YFSETQ. The germline V and J ends were trimmed by 5 bases and 4 bases, with 8 bases remaining between them. This CDR3 has 12 residues. The CDR3 region has the DNA TGCGCCAGCAGGCGCCTGTCAGATACGCAGTATTTT. It specifies CASRRLSDTQYF. Filled out from reference TRBV5-1 and TRBJ2-3, the complete variable domain reads KAGVTQTPRYLIKTRGQQVTLSCSPISGHRSVSWYQQTPGQGLQFLFEYFSETQRNKGNFPGRFSGRQFSNSRSEMNVSTLELGDSALYLCASRRLSDTQYFGPGTRLTVL.

V is TRBV19 and J is TRBJ2-7; the D gene is possibly TRBD1 (6 bases). The CDR3 loop spans 14 amino acids. CDR1 and CDR2 from the germline V gene are LNHDA and SQIVND (reference sequence). The V and J ends lost 6 bases and 0 bases respectively, with 12 bases between them. The CDR3 DNA sequence: TGTGCCAGTAGCAAGGGGACAAGCTCCTACGAGCAGTACTTC. It encodes CASSKGTSSYEQYF. The full variable domain, completed using reference TRBV19 and TRBJ2-7, is DGGITQSPKYLFRKEGQNVTLSCEQNLNHDAMYWYRQDPGQGLRLIYYSQIVNDFQKGDIAEGYSVSREKKESFPLTVTSAQKNPTAFYLCASSKGTSSYEQYFGPGTRLTVT.

The V call is TRBV9, the J call TRBJ2-1, with 7 bases matching TRBD2. With 1 base clipped from V and 0 bases from J, the junction kept 4 bases outside the gene matches. In germline, CDR1 is SGDLS, CDR2 YYNGEE. The CDR3 runs to 16 residues. For the CDR3, the DNA is TGTGCCAGCAGCGTACAATCGGGGGGCTCCTACAATGAGCAGTTCTTC. Encoded protein: CASSVQSGGSYNEQFF.

The chain carries TRBV7-3 and TRBJ2-2; D ambiguous. V lost 8 bases, J lost 3 bases, and 10 bases lay in between. In germline, CDR1 is SGHTA, CDR2 FQGTGA. This CDR3 region has 13 residues. In DNA form, the CDR3 reads TGTGCCAGCCGTAAACCTTACACCGGGGAGCTGTTTTTT. Its protein is CASRKPYTGELFF.

This rearrangement joins TRBV5-4 to TRBJ2-1; a possible D gene is TRBD2 (6 bases). Germline CDR1 and CDR2: SGHNT and YYREEE (reference sequence). The ends were cut back, 5 bases at V and 2 bases at J, with 17 bases in the middle. CDR3 size: 16 residues. The CDR3 DNA reads as TGTGCCAGCAGATCCTCCTTTGGCGGGACCTACAATGAGCAGTTCTTC. Translating it yields CASRSSFGGTYNEQFF.

The chain links TRBV29-1 to TRBJ2-3; 10 nucleotides align to TRBD1. The V gene's germline CDR1 is SQVTM and CDR2 ANQGSEA. This CDR3 is built from 14 residues. DNA of the CDR3: TGCACACAGGACCGGGACAGGGGTACAGATACGCAGTATTTT. Encoded protein: CTQDRDRGTDTQYF.

The J gene is TRBJ1-5, the V gene TRBV29-1, with 7 bases lining up with TRBD1. Unmatched junction bases numbered 7, after V lost 5 bases and J lost 3 bases. The CDR3 has 14 residues. Germline V CDR1 and CDR2: SQVTM, ANQGSEA. The CDR3, as DNA: TGCAGCGTTTCCCCCGACAGGGACAATCAGCCCCAGCATTTT. This codes for CSVSPDRDNQPQHF.

V gene TRBV9 combines with J gene TRBJ2-1; no firm D call. Per germline, CDR1 SGDLS and CDR2 YYNGEE. There are 15 residues in the CDR3. Trimming removed 0 bases from V and 3 bases from J, with 10 bases in between. Here the CDR3 DNA reads TGTGCCAGCAGCGTAGGGGATGGTCTCTACAATGAGCAGTTCTTC. As protein: CASSVGDGLYNEQFF.

The V gene is TRBV7-9, the J gene TRBJ1-1; D is unresolved. Looked up from germline, CDR1 is SEHNR and CDR2 is FQNEAQ (reference sequence). Trimming took 1 base from V and 0 from J, leaving 9 bases between them. The CDR3 is 15 amino acids. CDR3 in DNA: TGTGCCAGCAGCTTAGTAGGGTGGGTGAACACTGAAGCTTTCTTT. This encodes CASSLVGWVNTEAFF. Full variable domain (missing parts from reference TRBV7-9 and TRBJ1-1): DTGVSQNPRHKITKRGQNVTFRCDPISEHNRLYWYRQTLGQGPEFLTYFQNEAQLEKSRLLSDRFSAERPKGSFSTLEIQRTEQGDSAMYLCASSLVGWVNTEAFFGQGTRLTVV.

This chain links TRBV28 with TRBJ2-7; D is unresolved. Trimming cost V 7 bases and J 6 bases, with 10 bases left between them. CDR1 and CDR2 from the germline V gene are MDHEN and SYDVKM. The CDR3 consists of 11 residues. The DNA of the CDR3 is TGTGCCAGCACCACCGACGGCGAGCAGTACTTC. Encoded protein: CASTTDGEQYF. The full variable domain, its missing parts supplied by reference TRBV28 and TRBJ2-7, is DVKVTQSSRYLVKRTGEKVFLECVQDMDHENMFWYRQDPGLGLRLIYFSYDVKMKEKGDIPEGYSVSREKKERFSLILESASTNQTSMYLCASTTDGEQYFGPGTRLTVT.

For this clone: Other DNA sequences in the sample encode the same CDR3. This chain connects TRBV5-1 to TRBJ2-1, with 11 nucleotides matching TRBD2. Germline trimming cut 5 bases from V and 16 bases from J; bases unmatched to any gene: 14. There are 14 residues in the CDR3. Germline V gene data show CDR1 as SGHRS and CDR2 as YFSETQ. This CDR3 reads CASRPGLAGGRLFF. The CDR3 bases are TGCGCCAGCAGACCGGGGCTAGCGGGAGGAAGGTTATTCTTC.